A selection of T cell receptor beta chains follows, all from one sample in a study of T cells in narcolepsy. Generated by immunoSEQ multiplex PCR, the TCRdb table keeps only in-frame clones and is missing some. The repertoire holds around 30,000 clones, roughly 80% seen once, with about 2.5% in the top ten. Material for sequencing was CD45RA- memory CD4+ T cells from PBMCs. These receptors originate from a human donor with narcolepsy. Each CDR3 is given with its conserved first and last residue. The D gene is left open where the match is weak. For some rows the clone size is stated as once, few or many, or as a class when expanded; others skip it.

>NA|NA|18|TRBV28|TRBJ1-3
CASSFRGTKQTLGNTIYF
TGTGCCAGCAGTTTCCGGGGGACAAAGCAGACTTTAGGAAACACCATATATTTT
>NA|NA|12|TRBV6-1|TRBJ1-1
CASSTPNTEAFF
TGTGCCAGCAGTACACCGAACACTGAAGCTTTCTTT
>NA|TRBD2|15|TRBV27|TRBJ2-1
CASSWTSGGAHEQFF
TGTGCCAGCAGTTGGACTAGCGGGGGGGCACATGAGCAGTTCTTC
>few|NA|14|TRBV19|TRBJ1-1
CATKGPRVGTEAFF
TGTGCCACAAAAGGCCCGCGGGTAGGAACTGAAGCTTTCTTT
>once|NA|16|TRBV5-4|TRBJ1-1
CASSPARQSKGTEAFF
TGTGCCAGCAGCCCCGCCCGACAGTCCAAAGGCACTGAAGCTTTCTTT
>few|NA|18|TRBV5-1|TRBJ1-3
CASSLGGFNYNSGNTIYF
TGCGCCAGCAGCTTGGGGGGATTTAATTACAACTCTGGAAACACCATATATTTT
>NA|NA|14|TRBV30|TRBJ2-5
CAWSVGTNQETQYF
TGTGCCTGGAGTGTAGGGACGAACCAAGAGACCCAGTACTTC
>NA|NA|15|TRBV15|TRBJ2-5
CATSRDPSAQETQYF
TGTGCCACCAGCAGAGATCCTAGCGCACAAGAGACCCAGTACTTC
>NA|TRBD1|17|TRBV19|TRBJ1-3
CASLFVGTGTFGNTIYF
TGTGCCAGTCTCTTCGTGGGGACAGGGACGTTTGGAAACACCATATATTTT
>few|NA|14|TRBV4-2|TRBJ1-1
CASSQEYGNTEAFF
TGTGCCAGCAGCCAAGAGTACGGGAACACTGAAGCTTTCTTT
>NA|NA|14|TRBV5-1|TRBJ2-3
CASSLSRGADTQYF
TGCGCCAGCAGCTTGTCGCGGGGCGCAGATACGCAGTATTTT
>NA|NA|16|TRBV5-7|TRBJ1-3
CASSTSRRTTGNTIYF
TGTGCCAGCAGCACAAGCAGACGTACTACTGGAAACACCATATACTTT
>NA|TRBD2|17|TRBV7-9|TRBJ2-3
CASSLSLAGGQTDTQYF
TGTGCCAGCAGCTTAAGCCTAGCGGGGGGGCAGACAGATACGCAGTATTTT
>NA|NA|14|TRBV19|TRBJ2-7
CASSIGDGADEQYF
TGTGCCAGTAGTATCGGGGACGGGGCCGACGAGCAGTACTTC
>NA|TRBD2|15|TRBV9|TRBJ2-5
CASSVAGTRLSEQYF
TGTGCCAGCAGCGTAGCTGGGACTAGGCTTTCAGAGCAGTACTTC
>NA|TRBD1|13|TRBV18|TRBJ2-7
CASSRDRDDEQYF
TGTGCCAGCTCACGGGACAGGGACGACGAGCAGTACTTC
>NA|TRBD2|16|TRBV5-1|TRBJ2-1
CASTPGGASDYNEQFF
TGCGCCAGCACCCCGGGGGGGGCGTCGGACTACAATGAGCAGTTCTTC
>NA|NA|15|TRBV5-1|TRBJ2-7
CASSLGGAVSYEQYF
TGCGCCAGCAGCTTGGGGGGTGCAGTCTCCTACGAGCAGTACTTC
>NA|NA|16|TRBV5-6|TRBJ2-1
CASSLRYLGRHNEQFF
TGTGCCAGCAGCTTGCGTTATCTGGGGCGCCACAATGAGCAGTTCTTC
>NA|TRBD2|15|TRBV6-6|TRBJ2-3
CASRERGSVTDTQYF
TGTGCCAGCAGGGAGCGGGGGAGTGTTACAGATACGCAGTATTTT
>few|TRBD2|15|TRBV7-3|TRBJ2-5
CASRRSGGATETQYF
TGTGCCAGCAGGCGTAGCGGGGGGGCGACGGAGACCCAGTACTTC
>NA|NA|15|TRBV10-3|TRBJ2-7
CAISERTASSYEQYF
TGTGCCATCAGTGAACGGACAGCCTCTTCCTACGAGCAGTACTTC
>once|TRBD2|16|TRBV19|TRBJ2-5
CASSIETGSGGETQYF
TGTGCCAGTAGTATAGAAACGGGTAGCGGGGGTGAGACCCAGTACTTC
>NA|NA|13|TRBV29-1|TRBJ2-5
CSADREVGETQYF
TGCAGCGCCGACAGGGAGGTCGGGGAGACCCAGTACTTC
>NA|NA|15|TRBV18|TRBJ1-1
CASSPRAGEGTEAFF
TGTGCCAGCTCACCTCGGGCGGGCGAGGGGACTGAAGCTTTCTTT
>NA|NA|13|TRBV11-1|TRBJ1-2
CASSLDQNYGYTF
TGTGCCAGCAGCTTAGACCAGAACTATGGCTACACCTTC
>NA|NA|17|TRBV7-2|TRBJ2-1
CASRSRGGSGSYNEQFF
TGTGCCAGCAGAAGCCGAGGTGGTAGCGGCTCCTACAATGAGCAGTTCTTC
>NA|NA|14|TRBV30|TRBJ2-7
CAWSVGRERGEQYF
TGTGCCTGGAGTGTAGGTAGGGAAAGGGGCGAGCAGTACTTC
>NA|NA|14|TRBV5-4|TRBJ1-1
CASSTTGKDTEAFF
TGTGCCAGCAGCACAACAGGGAAGGACACTGAAGCTTTCTTT
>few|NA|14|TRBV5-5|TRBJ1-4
CASSWVAGDEKLFF
TGTGCCAGCAGCTGGGTAGCGGGTGATGAAAAACTGTTTTTT
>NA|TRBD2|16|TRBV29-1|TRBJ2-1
CSVELAGGRAYNEQFF
TGCAGCGTTGAGCTAGCGGGGGGGCGGGCCTACAATGAGCAGTTCTTC
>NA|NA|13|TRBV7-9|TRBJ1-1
CASRGTGTGEAFF
TGTGCCAGCAGGGGGACGGGGACTGGTGAAGCTTTCTTT
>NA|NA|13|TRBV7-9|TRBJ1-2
CASSESGERGYTF
TGTGCCAGCAGCGAATCAGGGGAAAGAGGCTACACCTTC
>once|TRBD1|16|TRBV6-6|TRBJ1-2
CASSYSKDRNPYGYTF
TGTGCCAGCAGTTACTCGAAGGACAGGAACCCCTATGGCTACACCTTC
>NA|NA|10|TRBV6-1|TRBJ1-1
CASSSGRAFF
TGTGCCAGCAGTTCAGGGAGAGCTTTCTTT
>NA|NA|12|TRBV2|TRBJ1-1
CASRAGGTEAFF
TGTGCCAGCAGGGCCGGGGGGACTGAAGCTTTCTTT
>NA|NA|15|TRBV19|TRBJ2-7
CASSIGGTAGYEQYF
TGTGCCAGTAGTATAGGAGGTACTGCGGGGTACGAGCAGTACTTC
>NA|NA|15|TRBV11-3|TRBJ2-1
CASSLDSKARNEQFF
TGTGCCAGCAGCTTAGATTCGAAGGCGCGTAATGAGCAGTTCTTC
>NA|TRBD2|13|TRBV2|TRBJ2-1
CASTAGGSNEQFF
TGTGCCAGCACCGCGGGGGGTTCCAATGAGCAGTTCTTC
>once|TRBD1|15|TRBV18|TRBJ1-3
CASSRDRGTGNTIYF
TGTGCCAGCTCACGAGACAGGGGAACTGGAAACACCATATATTTT
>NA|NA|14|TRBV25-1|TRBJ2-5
CASSEGDSRETQYF
TGTGCCAGCAGTGAAGGGGACTCCCGAGAGACCCAGTACTTC
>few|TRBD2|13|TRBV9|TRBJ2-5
CASSPAGAGAQYF
TGTGCCAGCAGCCCAGCCGGAGCGGGGGCCCAGTACTTC
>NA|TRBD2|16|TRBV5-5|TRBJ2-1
CASSRILAGGPNEQFF
TGTGCCAGCAGCCGAATCCTAGCGGGGGGGCCTAATGAGCAGTTCTTC
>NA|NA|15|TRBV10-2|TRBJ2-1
CASSESWGSGNEQFF
TGCGCCAGCAGTGAGTCGTGGGGATCTGGCAATGAGCAGTTCTTC
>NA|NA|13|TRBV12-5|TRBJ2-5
CASGRGSPETQYF
TGTGCTAGTGGTAGAGGGAGTCCAGAGACCCAGTACTTC
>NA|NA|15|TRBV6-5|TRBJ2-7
CASSYSTGRPYEQYF
TGTGCCAGCAGTTACTCGACGGGGCGGCCCTACGAGCAGTACTTC